This T cell receptor beta chain was identified in a study of T cells after yellow fever vaccination (dated by TCRdb to about 2019). In the study overall: The SMART-Seq v4 Ultra Low Input RNA kit was used to prepare libraries from fractions with low cell numbers. To track T-cell clones before and after primary and booster YFV17D yellow fever vaccination, bulk TCR alpha and beta repertoires were sequenced longitudinally. The cohort comprised two healthy male donors, one aged 18 to 30 and one aged 30 to 40 years. Blood samples were taken at several timepoints before and after primary and secondary immunization, and bulk PBMC replicates and cell subsets were isolated.

The sample's treatment or condition label, in plain terms: live attenuated yellow fever vaccine strain. A standard Ficoll-Paque protocol was used to isolate PBMCs from peripheral blood. CD4 and CD8 T-cell fractions were isolated with Dynabeads CD4 and CD8 positive selection kits. TriZol was used to extract RNA from bulk PBMCs, from CD4 and CD8 fractions, and from dextramer-positive and dextramer-negative fractions. The CDR3 starts with the cysteine, ends with the phenylalanine, and has 16 residues. The entry retains the CDR3 DNA only, 48 bases that are in frame from base 1. CDR1 and CDR2, looked up from the germline V gene (reference sequence), are SEHNR and FQNEAQ. The junction carries 22 bases between V and J, which are trimmed by 5 bases and 6 bases respectively. Here is what the overall study found, with its caveats: The secondary T-cell response was found to be weaker but faster than the primary response, with a peak reached on day 5 rather than on day 15. A small share of clonotypes was detected in both CD4 and CD8 compartments, with the overlap likely arising from convergent recombination. After the booster, most clones that had expanded after primary vaccination were detected again (nearly 98% of CD4 and roughly nine tenths of CD8), suggesting broad maintenance of memory. Because the study included only a couple of donors, the extent to which the findings can be generalized is limited. Computational filtering was needed because FACS-sorted repertoires could contain abundant contaminating clonotypes from the bulk population.

Sequencing used an Illumina NovaSeq 6000. TCR cDNA was made using 5'RACE template switching, a step that added a universal primer site and unique molecular identifiers. cDNA synthesis was primed from both the TCR alpha and TCR beta constant segments. Libraries were amplified in two PCR steps, with sample barcodes and sequencing adapters added in the second step. Sequencing of libraries was performed on Illumina HiSeq 2500 (2x100 bp) or NovaSeq (2x150 bp). The study's processing was this. MIGEC was used to demultiplex reads and collapse the reads into UMI consensus sequences, and MiXCR was used for V(D)J alignment. Vaccine-responding clonotypes were defined with edgeR using replicate PBMC samples, requiring FDR below 0.01 and a log2 fold change above 5 up to day 15. Each bulk clonotype received a CD4 or CD8 identity based on whether the sequenced CD4 or CD8 repertoire contained that clonotype at higher abundance. The raw public data were reprocessed by TCRdb itself: fastp quality trimming at Q25, MiXCR clonotype calling, in-frame beta chains only. Each CDR3 protein gets just one entry, which takes the most common genes and DNA from the rows behind it. Here the V and J calls rest on TCRdb's processing, not on the authors' analysis. Recorded for this sample are approximately 90,000 distinct CDR3 sequences; 4.5% to 6% of them occurred a single time. The ten largest make up 35% to 50% of the sample.

This clonotype has just a few counts. The antigen it recognizes is unknown. The sample holds no much larger clone one base away, and base qualities are not on file. The specimen comprised CD8+ T cells sorted from PBMCs, sampled 10 days after the yellow fever booster vaccination. This receptor was obtained from a man aged 18 to 35 who received the YFV17D yellow fever vaccine. This chain joins TRBV7-9 to TRBJ1-2; the D gene is not confidently resolved. The DNA sequence is TGTGCCAGCAGCCCCCCGAACAGCTTCCCTCTTAATGGCTACACCTTC. It translates as CASSPPNSFPLNGYTF.